The 27 T cell receptor beta chains below were found in one sample sequenced in a study of PD-L1 blockade in urothelial cancer. Using immunoSEQ multiplex PCR, the repertoire was profiled, and TCRdb retains in-frame clones only, with some absent. The data show about 120,000 clones, 91% seen once. This sample's time point: peripheral blood 6 weeks after treatment start. The sample here was PBMCs, taken around atezolizumab (anti-PD-L1) treatment. These receptor sequences come from a man aged 55-75 years with urothelial cancer.

This clone was seen once. V and J are TRBV15 and TRBJ1-5, with D perhaps TRBD1 (5 bases). The V gene's germline CDR1 is LNHNV and CDR2 YYDKDF (reference sequence). V was pared by 0 bases and J by 5 bases, with 17 bases between. The CDR3 extends over 17 amino acids. In DNA form, the CDR3 reads TGTGCCACCAGCAGAGATCCCCCGGCAGGGTCTGATCAGCCCCAGCATTTT. Translating it yields CATSRDPPAGSDQPQHF.

The J gene is TRBJ2-5, the V gene TRBV9, with D tentatively TRBD2 (6 bases). Germline V gives CDR1 SGDLS, CDR2 YYNGEE. The CDR3 is 14 residues long. The germline V and J ends were trimmed by 0 bases and 7 bases, with 13 bases remaining between them. The CDR3 reads CASSVEGHGGTQYF. The CDR3, as DNA: TGTGCCAGCAGCGTAGAGGGCCACGGGGGGACCCAGTACTTC.

This clone has only one observation. The chain recombines TRBV6-6 with TRBJ1-3, with 10 bases fitting TRBD1. This CDR3 is 16 amino acids long. J was trimmed by 2 bases and V by 6 bases; bases with no gene match: 7. Germline values: CDR1 MNHNY, CDR2 SVGAGI (reference sequence). This CDR3 reads CASSETGTGAGNTIYF. CDR3 in DNA: TGTGCCAGCAGCGAGACCGGGACAGGGGCTGGAAACACCATATATTTT.

The chain is built from TRBV29-1 and TRBJ2-2; D gene unclear. The CDR3 loop spans 12 amino acids. V lost 2 bases, J lost 7 bases, and 8 bases lay in between. CDR1 is SQVTM and CDR2 is ANQGSEA in the germline V gene. In DNA, the CDR3 is TGCAGCGTTGAACCGGGTGACGGGGAGCTGTTTTTT. It yields the protein CSVEPGDGELFF.

The V gene is TRBV7-2, the J gene TRBJ2-2; 8 nucleotides match TRBD2. This CDR3 is 14 amino acids long. The J segment lost 5 bases and the V segment lost 6 bases, leaving 5 bases of the junction unmatched. Germline V gene sequence: CDR1 SGHTA, CDR2 FQGNSA. In DNA form, the CDR3 reads TGTGCCAGCAGGTCCACGGGGGGGACCGGGGAGCTGTTTTTT. Translation: CASRSTGGTGELFF.

V usage is TRBV12-2 and J usage is TRBJ2-7; TRBD1, the table's D call, was not compared with the DNA. TRBV12-2 is flagged as a pseudogene. CDR3 length equals 16 residues. The CDR3 DNA sequence: TGTGCAAGTCGCTTAGAGAAACCGGGACAGACCTACGAGCAGTACTTC. Amino acid sequence: CASRLEKPGQTYEQYF.

The chain employs TRBV7-3 and TRBJ2-3, with D uncertain. Trimming removed 5 bases at V and 1 base at J, with 7 bases between. CDR3 length: 13 residues. The V gene's germline CDR1 is SGHTA and CDR2 FQGTGA. CDR3 coding DNA: TGTGCCAGCAGCCCCCAGGGCACAGATACGCAGTATTTT. Amino acids: CASSPQGTDTQYF.

The V and J genes are TRBV6-5 and TRBJ1-1, with D possibly TRBD1 on 6 matching bases. This CDR3 has 13 amino acids. Germline CDR1 MNHEY, CDR2 SVGAGI. Trimming left V 6 bases short and J 4 bases short, with 12 bases between. The CDR3: CASSSQGFTEAFF. As DNA, the CDR3 is TGTGCCAGCAGCAGCCAGGGGTTCACTGAAGCTTTCTTT.

The V call is TRBV21-1, the J call TRBJ2-7; TRBD2, the table's D call, lacks a check against the DNA. TRBV21-1 is recorded as a pseudogene. The CDR3 loop spans 16 amino acids. The CDR3 loop is CASSKEPEPKSYEQYF. As DNA, the CDR3 is TGTGCCAGCAGCAAAGAGCCTGAGCCTAAATCCTACGAGCAGTACTTC.

The chain employs TRBV10-3 and TRBJ2-1, with D possibly matching TRBD2 (6 bases). This CDR3 contains 13 residues. The ends were cut back, 6 bases at V and 5 bases at J, with 11 bases in the middle. Germline CDR1 ENHRY, CDR2 SYGVKD. The CDR3 coding sequence is TGTGCCATCAGCGGGAGTGGTCACAATGAGCAGTTCTTC. Protein sequence: CAISGSGHNEQFF.

This clone came up once. The chain recombines TRBV11-2 with TRBJ2-1; perhaps TRBD1 as D (6 bases). Between the trimmed V and J ends, which lost 5 bases and 5 bases, there was a span of 10 bases. Germline CDR1 SGHAT, CDR2 FQNNGV. This CDR3 region has 13 residues. The chain's CDR3 is CASSAGQNNEQFF. The CDR3 nucleotides read TGTGCCAGCAGCGCCGGACAGAACAATGAGCAGTTCTTC.

The gene calls are TRBV6-5 and TRBJ1-1; 7 nucleotides line up with TRBD1. This CDR3 is built from 14 residues. CDR1 is MNHEY and CDR2 is SVGAGI in the germline V gene. The V and J ends lost 5 bases and 3 bases, in that order; junction bases with no gene match: 6. The CDR3 region is CASSDPDRDTEAFF. CDR3 DNA sequence: TGTGCCAGCAGTGATCCAGACAGGGACACTGAAGCTTTCTTT.

V usage is TRBV29-1 and J usage is TRBJ2-2, with D possibly matching TRBD1 (5 bases). Germline-derived CDR1 and CDR2 are SQVTM and ANQGSEA. The germline V and J ends were trimmed by 2 bases and 5 bases, with 6 bases remaining between them. This CDR3 contains 12 residues. CDR3 nucleotides: TGCAGCGTTGAAAGGGGTACCGGGGAGCTGTTTTTT. This translates into CSVERGTGELFF.

The gene calls are TRBV7-6 and TRBJ1-4; 9 bases match TRBD1. This CDR3 is 14 amino acids long. Germline V gene lookup returns CDR1 SGHVS and CDR2 FNYEAQ. The V gene end was trimmed by 5 bases and the J gene end by 5 bases; junction bases not matched to a gene: 3. The CDR3 DNA follows: TGTGCCAGCAGCCGCGGACAGGGGAATGAAAAACTGTTTTTT. Translation gives CASSRGQGNEKLFF.

The chain combines TRBV4-2 with TRBJ2-7; D gene unclear. Germline-derived CDR1 and CDR2 are LGHNA and YNFKEQ. This CDR3 has 14 residues. V lost 1 base, J lost 2 bases, and 9 bases lay in between. DNA for the CDR3: TGTGCCAGCAGCCAAGTAGTTTCACCCTACGAGCAGTACTTC. Amino acid sequence: CASSQVVSPYEQYF.

The chain employs TRBV5-1 and TRBJ1-1, with D possibly TRBD1 on 6 matching bases. The CDR3 spans 15 residues. Trimming pared 0 bases from V and 6 bases from J, leaving 15 bases between. Germline values: CDR1 SGHRS, CDR2 YFSETQ. CDR3 region: CASSLAPGDFSEAFF. CDR3 in DNA: TGCGCCAGCAGCTTGGCCCCAGGGGATTTTTCTGAAGCTTTCTTT.

This chain joins TRBV7-9 and TRBJ2-2; a possible D gene is TRBD2 (5 bases). V was cut by 6 bases and J by 1 base, with 12 bases left in between. There are 15 residues in the CDR3. Germline values: CDR1 SEHNR, CDR2 FQNEAQ (reference sequence). This CDR3 is CASRLDTVNTGELFF. CDR3 bases: TGTGCCAGCAGACTAGACACGGTGAACACCGGGGAGCTGTTTTTT.

This chain connects TRBV9 to TRBJ2-6; 8 bases are shared with TRBD1. V lost 0 bases, J lost 0 bases, and 8 bases stayed unmatched. The CDR3 runs to 19 residues. CDR1 is SGDLS, CDR2 YYNGEE, per germline. CDR3 in DNA: TGTGCCAGCAGCGTAGGTGAAGGACAGGGAACCTCTGGGGCCAACGTCCTGACTTTC. Its protein product is CASSVGEGQGTSGANVLTF. The full variable domain, with the rest looked up from reference TRBV9 and TRBJ2-6, is DSGVTQTPKHLITATGQRVTLRCSPRSGDLSVYWYQQSLDQGLQFLIQYYNGEERAKGNILERFSAQQFPDLHSELNLSSLELGDSALYFCASSVGEGQGTSGANVLTFGAGSRLTVL.

This clone was observed a few times. The chain combines TRBV6-1 with TRBJ2-5; 10 nucleotides agree with TRBD2. V shed 7 bases, J shed 4 bases, and the junction held 9 bases outside the gene matches. The CDR3 is 15 amino acids. Germline assignment: CDR1 MNHNS and CDR2 SASEGT. The CDR3: CASTDRAGGPETQYF. The DNA for the CDR3 is TGTGCCAGCACCGACAGAGCGGGGGGGCCAGAGACCCAGTACTTC.

The J gene is TRBJ1-3, the V gene TRBV5-1; no definite D call. The CDR3 is 15 residues long. Germline CDR1 SGHRS, CDR2 YFSETQ. V lost 0 bases and J lost 1, with 8 bases in between. The CDR3 nucleotides are TGCGCCAGCAGCTTGGGTCCGGGGTCTGGAAACACCATATATTTT. Its protein product is CASSLGPGSGNTIYF.

The genes are TRBV11-2 and TRBJ2-7, with a possible D match to TRBD2 (6 bases). The CDR3 has 17 amino acids. V was trimmed by 3 bases and J by 3 bases, leaving 21 bases between them. Germline CDR1 reads SGHAT; CDR2 reads FQNNGV. The CDR3 region is CASSFSSRGTRGYEQYF. CDR3 sequence (DNA): TGTGCCAGCAGCTTCTCCTCGCGGGGCACTCGGGGCTACGAGCAGTACTTC.

Concerning this clone: Different DNA sequences within this sample yield the same CDR3. This chain joins TRBV5-6 and TRBJ2-1, with D tentatively TRBD2 (5 bases). Trimming shortened V by 2 bases and J by 0 bases, and 9 bases separated the two germline ends. The CDR3 contains 15 residues. Germline CDR1 is SGHDT and CDR2 is YYEEEE. The CDR3 region has the DNA TGTGCCAGCAGCTTACGCGGAGGCTCCTACAATGAGCAGTTCTTC. Translated, it gives CASSLRGGSYNEQFF. The variable domain in full, with the rest retrieved from reference TRBV5-6 and TRBJ2-1, is DAGVTQSPTHLIKTRGQQVTLRCSPKSGHDTVSWYQQALGQGPQFIFQYYEEEERQRGNFPDRFSGHQFPNYSSELNVNALLLGDSALYLCASSLRGGSYNEQFFGPGTRLTVL.

This sequence joins TRBV19 and TRBJ1-5, with D possibly being TRBD1 (6 bases). The germline gives CDR1 LNHDA, CDR2 SQIVND (reference sequence). Trimming took 7 bases from V and 2 from J, leaving 9 bases between them. The CDR3 runs to 13 residues. The CDR3 protein is CASTAGGNQPQHF. CDR3 DNA sequence: TGTGCCAGTACGGCAGGGGGCAATCAGCCCCAGCATTTT.

This chain links TRBV5-1 with TRBJ2-3, with unresolved D. This CDR3 has 14 residues. From germline, CDR1 is SGHRS and CDR2 YFSETQ. Trimming took off 0 bases at V and 6 bases at J, with 11 bases between the two ends. The CDR3 DNA is TGCGCCAGCAGCTTGGAACAGCAAGGCGATACGCAGTATTTT. Protein: CASSLEQQGDTQYF. Looking up the rest from reference TRBV5-1 and TRBJ2-3 gives the full variable domain: KAGVTQTPRYLIKTRGQQVTLSCSPISGHRSVSWYQQTPGQGLQFLFEYFSETQRNKGNFPGRFSGRQFSNSRSEMNVSTLELGDSALYLCASSLEQQGDTQYFGPGTRLTVL.

The chain employs TRBV7-9 and TRBJ2-7; 8 bases are a match to TRBD1. The CDR3 covers 14 residues. Germline V lookup: CDR1 SEHNR, CDR2 FQNEAQ (reference sequence). V lost 6 bases, J lost 6 bases, and 10 bases stayed unmatched. The CDR3 loop reads CASSFRDRIGEQYF. CDR3 in DNA: TGTGCCAGCAGTTTCCGGGACAGGATAGGCGAGCAGTACTTC.

This clone appeared a single time. The CDR3 DNA reads TGTGCCATCAGTGAGCCAGGGGAAAAACTGTTTTTT. Encoded protein: CAISEPGEKLFF. V gene TRBV10-3 combines with J gene TRBJ1-4, with D maybe TRBD1 (5 bases). Germline CDR1 and CDR2: ENHRY and SYGVKD. The CDR3 loop spans 12 amino acids. V shed 2 bases and J shed 8 bases, with 6 bases lying between them.

This clone is a singleton in its sample. The chain employs TRBV2 and TRBJ1-2; a weak D match, TRBD1 (5 bases). Germline V gives CDR1 SNHLY, CDR2 FYNNEI. This CDR3 has 17 residues. The ends were cut back, 1 base at V and 3 bases at J, with 18 bases in the middle. The CDR3 coding sequence is TGTGCCAGCAGTGAAGGAGCAGGCAGGGTTGGCGACTATGGCTACACCTTC. Amino acid sequence: CASSEGAGRVGDYGYTF.